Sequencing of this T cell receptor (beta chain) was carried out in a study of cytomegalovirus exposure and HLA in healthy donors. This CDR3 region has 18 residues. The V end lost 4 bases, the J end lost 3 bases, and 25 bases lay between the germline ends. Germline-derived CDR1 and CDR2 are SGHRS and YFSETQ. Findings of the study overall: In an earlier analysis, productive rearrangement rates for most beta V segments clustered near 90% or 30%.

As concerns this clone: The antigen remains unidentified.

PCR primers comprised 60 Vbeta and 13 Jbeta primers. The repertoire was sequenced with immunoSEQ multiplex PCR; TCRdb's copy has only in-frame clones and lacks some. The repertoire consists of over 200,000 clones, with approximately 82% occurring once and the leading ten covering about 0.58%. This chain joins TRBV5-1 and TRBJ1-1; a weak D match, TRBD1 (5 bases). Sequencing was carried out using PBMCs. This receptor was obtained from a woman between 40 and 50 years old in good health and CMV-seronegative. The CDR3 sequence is CASSTGPQRGTSDTEAFF. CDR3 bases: TGCGCCAGCAGCACCGGACCCCAAAGGGGCACTTCTGACACTGAAGCTTTCTTT. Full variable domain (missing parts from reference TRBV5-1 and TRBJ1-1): KAGVTQTPRYLIKTRGQQVTLSCSPISGHRSVSWYQQTPGQGLQFLFEYFSETQRNKGNFPGRFSGRQFSNSRSEMNVSTLELGDSALYLCASSTGPQRGTSDTEAFFGQGTRLTVV.